This T cell receptor (beta chain) was observed in a study of T cells after yellow fever vaccination. Study context: Where fractions had low cell numbers, libraries were prepared from them with the SMART-Seq v4 Ultra Low Input RNA kit. Whole-study findings and limits: Bulk-population clonotypes that are abundant could appear as contaminants in FACS-sorted repertoires. Post-booster samples contained most primary-vaccination clones (more than 95% CD4, approximately 88% CD8).

TCRdb reprocessed the 5' RACE reads via MiXCR and lists one record per CDR3 protein. In the table there are roughly 150,000 distinct CDR3 sequences, over 7% of which are singletons. Trimming removed 4 bases from V and 2 bases from J; junction bases left unmatched: 11. This CDR3 contains 16 residues. Germline lookup yields CDR1 SGHNT and CDR2 YYREEE (reference sequence). This clonotype was seen only a few times. As yet, its antigen is unknown. This sample comprised CD4+ T cells sorted from PBMCs, obtained 5 days after the yellow fever booster vaccination. The origin of this receptor is a man under 40 who received the YFV17D yellow fever vaccine. The chain joins TRBV5-4 to TRBJ2-7; 8 nucleotides align to TRBD1. This CDR3 is CASSRGAGQGAYEQYF. CDR3 sequence (DNA): TGTGCCAGCAGCAGGGGTGCAGGACAGGGCGCCTACGAGCAGTACTTC.